The 5 T cell receptor beta chains below were found in one sample sequenced in a study of blood T cell repertoires in COVID-19. This table comes from immunoSEQ multiplex PCR, and its TCRdb copy is limited to in-frame clones, with some not included. The table shows more than 200,000 clones, with 75% to 85% occurring only once. Sequencing used peripheral blood. The receptor set was obtained from a woman of 80 years or more with COVID-19, enrolled during active disease.

The chain joins TRBV27 to TRBJ2-1, with 8 bases fitting TRBD2. With 3 bases clipped from V and 6 bases from J, the junction kept 4 bases outside the gene matches. CDR1 MNHEY and CDR2 SMNVEV come from the germline V gene (reference sequence). The CDR3 is 14 residues long. The CDR3 sequence: CASSFGGGPNEQFF. The CDR3 DNA is TGTGCCAGCAGTTTTGGCGGGGGGCCCAATGAGCAGTTCTTC.

The J gene is TRBJ2-3, the V gene TRBV3-1 (or the pseudogene TRBV3-2); the match to TRBD2 covers 8 bases. The junction had 5 bases not matched to a gene; V was cut back by 5 bases and J by 1 base. This CDR3 is 15 amino acids long. CDR1 is LGHDT and CDR2 is YNNKEL in the germline V gene (reference sequence). The chain's CDR3 is CASSSRGGRTDTQYF. CDR3 sequence (DNA): TGTGCCAGCAGCTCCCGGGGGGGCCGCACAGATACGCAGTATTTT.

A few counts support this clone. V usage is TRBV9 and J usage is TRBJ1-1, with TRBD1 as a possible D gene (5 bases). V was clipped by 3 bases and J by 1 base, with 13 bases between them. The CDR3 is 15 residues long. Per germline, CDR1 SGDLS and CDR2 YYNGEE. Here the CDR3 reads CASSARTSWNTEAFF. The CDR3 DNA reads TGTGCCAGCAGCGCCCGGACATCTTGGAACACTGAAGCTTTCTTT.

The chain recombines TRBV3-1 (or the pseudogene TRBV3-2) with TRBJ1-1; 7 bases line up with TRBD1. The trim removed 4 bases at V and 7 bases at J, leaving 12 bases unmatched. CDR1 and CDR2 (germline): LGHDT, YNNKEL (reference sequence). The CDR3 consists of 15 residues. The CDR3 here is CASSLFKTGRDEAFF. The DNA for the CDR3 is TGTGCCAGCAGCCTCTTTAAGACAGGGCGGGATGAAGCTTTCTTT.

The genes are TRBV7-3 and TRBJ1-6; D unresolved. Germline V gene lookup returns CDR1 SGHTA and CDR2 FQGTGA. The V end lost 5 bases, the J end lost 7 bases, and 9 bases lay between the germline ends. The CDR3 is 13 residues long. As DNA, the CDR3 is TGTGCCAGCAGCGACAACCTGAATTCACCCCTCCACTTT. Translation gives CASSDNLNSPLHF.